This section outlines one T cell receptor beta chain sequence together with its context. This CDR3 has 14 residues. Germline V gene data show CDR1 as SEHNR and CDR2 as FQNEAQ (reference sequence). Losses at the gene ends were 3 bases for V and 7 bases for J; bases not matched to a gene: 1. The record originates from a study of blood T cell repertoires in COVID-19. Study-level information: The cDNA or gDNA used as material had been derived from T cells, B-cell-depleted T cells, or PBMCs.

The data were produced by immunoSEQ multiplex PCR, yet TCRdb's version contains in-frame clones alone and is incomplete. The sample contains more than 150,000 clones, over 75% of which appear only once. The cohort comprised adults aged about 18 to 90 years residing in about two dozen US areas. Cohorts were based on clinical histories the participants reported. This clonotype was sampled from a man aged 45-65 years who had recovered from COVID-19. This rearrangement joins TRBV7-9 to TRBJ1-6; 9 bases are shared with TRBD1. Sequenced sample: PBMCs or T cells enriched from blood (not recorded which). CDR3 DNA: TGTGCCAGCAGCTTCGGGACAGGGAATTCACCCCTCCACTTT. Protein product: CASSFGTGNSPLHF.